A single sample is the source of the 9 T cell receptor beta chains below, sequenced in a study of blood T cell repertoires in COVID-19 (dated by TCRdb to the early 2020s). Libraries came from the immunoSEQ multiplex PCR assay. TCRdb took over this immuneACCESS table, retaining in-frame rearrangements with V and J assigned. Such tables are incomplete; in checked studies, under half of the missing clones stem from an unresolved V gene, and the remainder is unexplained. This sample holds about 180,000 clones; approximately 85% were observed only once. The ten largest clones capture over 2.5% of the sample. Sequencing used peripheral blood. The origin of the receptors is a man aged 60 to 75 with acute or convalescent COVID-19.

CDR3 region: CASSLDPSGYGEQFF. The CDR3 nucleotides are TGTGCCAGCAGCTTAGATCCCTCGGGGTACGGTGAGCAGTTCTTC. The rearrangement links TRBV11-2 to TRBJ2-1; perhaps TRBD2 as D (5 bases). The CDR3 runs 15 residues. V was shortened by 0 bases and J by 9 bases, with 15 bases between the two germline ends. In germline, CDR1 is SGHAT, CDR2 FQNNGV.

The V and J genes are TRBV30 and TRBJ1-2; possible D gene TRBD1, 5 bases. CDR3 length equals 14 residues. V was clipped by 2 bases and J by 8 bases, with 18 bases between them. Germline CDR1 GTSNPN, CDR2 SVGIG (reference sequence). CDR3 coding DNA: TGTGCCTGGAGTCAAACGCAGGGAAGGGGAGGCTACACCTTC. The encoded protein is CAWSQTQGRGGYTF.

In nucleotides, the CDR3 is TGTGCCAGCAGTGCATACGGGTCTAGAGGCACTGAAGCTTTCTTT. It translates to CASSAYGSRGTEAFF. The chain carries TRBV2 and TRBJ1-1; no firm D call. Trimming left V 4 bases short and J 4 bases short, with 16 bases between. The CDR3 totals 15 residues. Germline values: CDR1 SNHLY, CDR2 FYNNEI.

This chain joins TRBV13 and TRBJ2-3; 11 bases line up with TRBD2. CDR1 and CDR2 (germline): PRHDT, FYEKMQ (reference sequence). This CDR3 comprises 18 residues. The V segment lost 3 bases and the J segment 2 bases; nucleotides outside the gene matches: 10. The CDR3 here is CASSFNSGRAVDTDTQYF. The DNA for the CDR3 is TGTGCCAGCAGCTTTAATAGCGGGAGGGCCGTGGACACAGATACGCAGTATTTT.

The chain joins TRBV10-2 to TRBJ2-7; TRBD2 aligns across 8 bases. Germline V gives CDR1 WSHSY, CDR2 SAAADI. CDR3 length equals 14 residues. The V gene end was trimmed by 10 bases and the J gene end by 2 bases; junction bases not matched to a gene: 10. In DNA, the CDR3 is TGCGCCACCACCCATAGCGGGAATACCTACGAGCAGTACTTC. Its translation: CATTHSGNTYEQYF.

This sequence joins TRBV2 and TRBJ2-7; 9 bases align to TRBD1. The CDR3 length is 14 residues. Germline-derived CDR1 and CDR2 are SNHLY and FYNNEI. Trimming took 6 bases from V and 3 from J; bases not matched to a gene: 6. For the CDR3, the DNA is TGTGCCAGCAGCCGACAGGGGGGCCTCTACGAGCAGTACTTC. Residues: CASSRQGGLYEQYF.

J is TRBJ2-1 and V is TRBV7-2; 9 bases fit TRBD2. The trim removed 2 bases at V and 7 bases at J, leaving 3 bases unmatched. The V gene's germline CDR1 is SGHTA and CDR2 FQGNSA. The CDR3 totals 14 residues. The CDR3 DNA reads TGTGCCAGCAGCTTACTGGCGGGAGGGAATGAGCAGTTCTTC. Translated: CASSLLAGGNEQFF.

V is TRBV7-2 and J is TRBJ2-7; 11 bases are shared with TRBD2. V shed 3 bases, J shed 0 bases, and the junction held 4 bases outside the gene matches. Germline V gene lookup returns CDR1 SGHTA and CDR2 FQGNSA. CDR3 length equals 16 residues. The CDR3 bases are TGTGCCAGCAGCTTCACCGGGACTAGCGGCTCCTACGAGCAGTACTTC. It encodes CASSFTGTSGSYEQYF. Looking up the rest from reference TRBV7-2 and TRBJ2-7 gives the full variable domain: GAGVSQSPSNKVTEKGKDVELRCDPISGHTALYWYRQSLGQGLEFLIYFQGNSAPDKSGLPSDRFSAERTGGSVSTLTIQRTQQEDSAVYLCASSFTGTSGSYEQYFGPGTRLTVT.

The chain employs TRBV5-6 and TRBJ1-5; D is ambiguous. CDR1 SGHDT and CDR2 YYEEEE come from the germline V gene. The germline V and J ends were trimmed by 3 bases and 3 bases, with 7 bases remaining between them. The CDR3 is 13 amino acids. The chain's CDR3 is CASSSGYNQPQHF. CDR3 DNA sequence: TGTGCCAGCAGCTCGGGTTACAATCAGCCCCAGCATTTT.